Here is one T cell receptor (beta chain) with its context. This sample was taken from a study of blood T cell repertoires in COVID-19. Original handling: Reference gene primer amplification yielded estimated nucleated cell counts. Libraries were prepared by immunoSEQ multiplex PCR; TCRdb keeps only in-frame clonotypes and omits some of them. The D gene and trimming were derived from the DNA, and the V and J assignments and clone size from that table. The repertoire holds approximately 170,000 clones, with 83% as singletons. V was clipped by 4 bases and J by 4 bases, with 13 bases between them. CDR3 length: 14 residues. In germline, CDR1 is LGHDT, CDR2 YNNKEL (reference sequence).

Sequenced sample: peripheral blood. V usage is TRBV3-1 (or the pseudogene TRBV3-2) and J usage is TRBJ1-1; maybe TRBD1 (5 bases). The clonotype originates from a woman aged 70-85 years who had recovered from COVID-19. This CDR3 is CASSPGLWATEAFF. The CDR3 region has the DNA TGTGCCAGCAGCCCAGGGTTGTGGGCCACTGAAGCTTTCTTT.